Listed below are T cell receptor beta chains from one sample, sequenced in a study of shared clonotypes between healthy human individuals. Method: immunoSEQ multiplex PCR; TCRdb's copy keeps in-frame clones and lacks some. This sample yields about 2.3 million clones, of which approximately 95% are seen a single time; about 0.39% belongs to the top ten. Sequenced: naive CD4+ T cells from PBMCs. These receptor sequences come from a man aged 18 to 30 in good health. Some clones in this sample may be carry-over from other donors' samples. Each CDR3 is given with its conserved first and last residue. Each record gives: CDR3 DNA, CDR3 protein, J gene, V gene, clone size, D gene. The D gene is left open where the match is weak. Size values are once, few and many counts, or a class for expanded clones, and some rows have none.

cdr3_nt: TGTGCCACCAGCAGAGACCGACAGGGGAGAGGAAACACCATATATTTT; cdr3_aa: CATSRDRQGRGNTIYF; j_call: TRBJ1-3; v_call: TRBV15; clone_size: once; d_call: TRBD1
cdr3_nt: TGCAGTGCCCCGACCACCGGGGAGCTGTTTTTT; cdr3_aa: CSAPTTGELFF; j_call: TRBJ2-2; v_call: TRBV20-1; clone_size: NA; d_call: NA
cdr3_nt: TGCGCCAGCAGCCAGGAAACGGTGGGTGAGCAGTTCTTC; cdr3_aa: CASSQETVGEQFF; j_call: TRBJ2-1; v_call: TRBV4-3; clone_size: NA; d_call: NA
cdr3_nt: TGTGCCAGCAGCGATGGTGGGGGGCGGTATGGCTACACCTTC; cdr3_aa: CASSDGGGRYGYTF; j_call: TRBJ1-2; v_call: TRBV5-4; clone_size: NA; d_call: NA
cdr3_nt: TGTGCCAGCAGCCCCACTCCTCAAGAGACCCAGTACTTC; cdr3_aa: CASSPTPQETQYF; j_call: TRBJ2-5; v_call: TRBV5-4; clone_size: NA; d_call: NA
cdr3_nt: TGTGCCAGCAGTTTGGGGGCCCCCTGGGAAAAACTGTTTTTT; cdr3_aa: CASSLGAPWEKLFF; j_call: TRBJ1-4; v_call: TRBV28; clone_size: NA; d_call: NA
cdr3_nt: TGTGCCAGCAGCCCTACCCCGGGACTAGGGTCTTCGAACACCGGGGAGCTGTTTTTT; cdr3_aa: CASSPTPGLGSSNTGELFF; j_call: TRBJ2-2; v_call: TRBV11-3; clone_size: NA; d_call: TRBD2
cdr3_nt: TGTGCCAGCCATAAGATGTCTGATTACAATGAGCAGTTCTTC; cdr3_aa: CASHKMSDYNEQFF; j_call: TRBJ2-1; v_call: TRBV6-5; clone_size: NA; d_call: NA
cdr3_nt: TGTGCCAGCAGTGCGCCAGGGGCGCTTATAGCCAAAAACATTCAGTACTTC; cdr3_aa: CASSAPGALIAKNIQYF; j_call: TRBJ2-4; v_call: TRBV28; clone_size: NA; d_call: NA
cdr3_nt: TGTGCCAGCAGCGCACAGGGGTACAGCAATCAGCCCCAGCATTTT; cdr3_aa: CASSAQGYSNQPQHF; j_call: TRBJ1-5; v_call: TRBV6-6; clone_size: NA; d_call: TRBD1
cdr3_nt: TGCGCTTCAGTCCGGCGGGACCCTCGAGGGGCCAACGTCCTGACTTTC; cdr3_aa: CASVRRDPRGANVLTF; j_call: TRBJ2-6; v_call: TRBV23-1; clone_size: NA; d_call: NA
cdr3_nt: TGCGCCAGCAGCTTTTACGGCGGCTATGGCTACACCTTC; cdr3_aa: CASSFYGGYGYTF; j_call: TRBJ1-2; v_call: TRBV5-1; clone_size: NA; d_call: NA
cdr3_nt: TGTGCCAGCAGCTTAGGGTTCGGCCAAGGCTACACCTTC; cdr3_aa: CASSLGFGQGYTF; j_call: TRBJ1-2; v_call: TRBV7-8; clone_size: NA; d_call: NA
cdr3_nt: TGTGCCAGTAGTAGGGACAGGCACTACAATGAGCAGTTCTTC; cdr3_aa: CASSRDRHYNEQFF; j_call: TRBJ2-1; v_call: TRBV19; clone_size: NA; d_call: TRBD1
cdr3_nt: TGCGCCAGCAGCTTGGTGGACAGCTACGAGCAGTACTTC; cdr3_aa: CASSLVDSYEQYF; j_call: TRBJ2-7; v_call: TRBV5-1; clone_size: once; d_call: NA
cdr3_nt: TGTGCCAGCAGCTCCCGCGGGACCCCCATGGGTCAGCCCCAGCATTTT; cdr3_aa: CASSSRGTPMGQPQHF; j_call: TRBJ1-5; v_call: TRBV5-5; clone_size: NA; d_call: NA
cdr3_nt: TGTGCCAGCAGCTTTGGACTAGCGGAGAGCACAGATACGCAGTATTTT; cdr3_aa: CASSFGLAESTDTQYF; j_call: TRBJ2-3; v_call: TRBV11-3; clone_size: once; d_call: TRBD2
cdr3_nt: TGCGCCAGCAGTGATGGGACTAGCGGCTACAATGAGCAGTTCTTC; cdr3_aa: CASSDGTSGYNEQFF; j_call: TRBJ2-1; v_call: TRBV10-2; clone_size: NA; d_call: TRBD2
cdr3_nt: TGCGCCAGCAGCGAACCTGCTAGCTATGGCTACACCTTC; cdr3_aa: CASSEPASYGYTF; j_call: TRBJ1-2; v_call: TRBV5-1; clone_size: NA; d_call: NA
cdr3_nt: TGTGCCAGCAGCTTGGTAGAGCGACTTGGGGACGAGCAGTACTTC; cdr3_aa: CASSLVERLGDEQYF; j_call: TRBJ2-7; v_call: TRBV5-8; clone_size: NA; d_call: NA
cdr3_nt: TGCATGTCGCAGGACAGGGGCACTGAAGCTTTCTTT; cdr3_aa: CMSQDRGTEAFF; j_call: TRBJ1-1; v_call: TRBV29-1; clone_size: NA; d_call: TRBD1
cdr3_nt: TGTGCCAGCAGCTTTACTCATCGCACAGGGGCAGATACGCAGTATTTT; cdr3_aa: CASSFTHRTGADTQYF; j_call: TRBJ2-3; v_call: TRBV7-9; clone_size: NA; d_call: TRBD1
cdr3_nt: TGCGCCAGCAGCTTGGCAGGTGACTATGGCTACACCTTC; cdr3_aa: CASSLAGDYGYTF; j_call: TRBJ1-2; v_call: TRBV5-1; clone_size: NA; d_call: NA
cdr3_nt: TGTGCCAGCAGTTTTCCAGGGGAGGGTGAAAAACTGTTTTTT; cdr3_aa: CASSFPGEGEKLFF; j_call: TRBJ1-4; v_call: TRBV28; clone_size: NA; d_call: NA
cdr3_nt: TGTGCCAGCAGCCGCACGGGACAGGGGGCTTACGAGCAGTACTTC; cdr3_aa: CASSRTGQGAYEQYF; j_call: TRBJ2-7; v_call: TRBV7-9; clone_size: NA; d_call: TRBD1
cdr3_nt: TGTGCCAGCAGCTTGGCCAGAATGGGGCAGCCCCAGCATTTT; cdr3_aa: CASSLARMGQPQHF; j_call: TRBJ1-5; v_call: TRBV5-6; clone_size: NA; d_call: NA
cdr3_nt: TGTGCCACCAGGGGGGAGGGGCACACTGAAGCTTTCTTT; cdr3_aa: CATRGEGHTEAFF; j_call: TRBJ1-1; v_call: TRBV15; clone_size: NA; d_call: NA
cdr3_nt: TGTGCCAGTGCCGGACAGGGACCATCTAACTATGGCTACACCTTC; cdr3_aa: CASAGQGPSNYGYTF; j_call: TRBJ1-2; v_call: TRBV2; clone_size: NA; d_call: TRBD1
cdr3_nt: TGTGCTAGTGGCCCAGGACAGTGGGGAAACACCATATATTTT; cdr3_aa: CASGPGQWGNTIYF; j_call: TRBJ1-3; v_call: TRBV12-5; clone_size: NA; d_call: NA
cdr3_nt: TGTGCCAGCAGCCCCGACAGGGCGGCCAAAAACATTCAGTACTTC; cdr3_aa: CASSPDRAAKNIQYF; j_call: TRBJ2-4; v_call: TRBV2; clone_size: NA; d_call: TRBD1
cdr3_nt: TGCGCCAGCAACCTAGGGTTTGACAGGTATCAGCCCCAGCATTTT; cdr3_aa: CASNLGFDRYQPQHF; j_call: TRBJ1-5; v_call: TRBV4-1; clone_size: NA; d_call: NA
cdr3_nt: TGTGCCAGCAGTTTATCCCCGGGCGGGAGGTGGTACTTC; cdr3_aa: CASSLSPGGRWYF; j_call: TRBJ2-7; v_call: TRBV27; clone_size: NA; d_call: TRBD2
cdr3_nt: TGCGCCAGCAGCCAAGATGAGGGACAGGTTAAAGAGACCCAGTACTTC; cdr3_aa: CASSQDEGQVKETQYF; j_call: TRBJ2-5; v_call: TRBV4-1; clone_size: NA; d_call: TRBD1
cdr3_nt: TGTGCCAGCGGATATAGGGATTCACGACCGAATAAGCATTTT; cdr3_aa: CASGYRDSRPNKHF; j_call: TRBJ1-5; v_call: TRBV28; clone_size: NA; d_call: NA
cdr3_nt: TGTGCCAGCGGTGGGACGGGGTATCGCGGGGAAAAACTGTTTTTT; cdr3_aa: CASGGTGYRGEKLFF; j_call: TRBJ1-4; v_call: TRBV9; clone_size: NA; d_call: NA
cdr3_nt: TGCGCCAGCAGCCCTCAAGGAGGAGACAATGAAAAACTGTTTTTT; cdr3_aa: CASSPQGGDNEKLFF; j_call: TRBJ1-4; v_call: TRBV5-1; clone_size: NA; d_call: NA
cdr3_nt: TGTGCCAGCAGTTCATCGACAGGGGGGGGAGCAGATACGCAGTATTTT; cdr3_aa: CASSSSTGGGADTQYF; j_call: TRBJ2-3; v_call: TRBV28; clone_size: NA; d_call: TRBD1
cdr3_nt: TGTGCCAGCAGCTTAATCTCAGGGGGTGATGGCTACACCTTC; cdr3_aa: CASSLISGGDGYTF; j_call: TRBJ1-2; v_call: TRBV7-2; clone_size: NA; d_call: TRBD1
cdr3_nt: TGTGCCTGGAGGGACGGACCACAGGGACTGGTGGAAAAACTGTTTTTT; cdr3_aa: CAWRDGPQGLVEKLFF; j_call: TRBJ1-4; v_call: TRBV30; clone_size: few; d_call: NA
cdr3_nt: TGTGCCAGCAGTCCTGGGGACAGGAACATCTATGGCTACACCTTC; cdr3_aa: CASSPGDRNIYGYTF; j_call: TRBJ1-2; v_call: TRBV6-5; clone_size: NA; d_call: TRBD1
cdr3_nt: TGTGCCAGCAGCGTATTGGGGGGAAATACCGGGGAGCTGTTTTTT; cdr3_aa: CASSVLGGNTGELFF; j_call: TRBJ2-2; v_call: TRBV9; clone_size: NA; d_call: NA
cdr3_nt: TGTGCCAGCAGATCCACGGGCGGGAGGGCTTCCTACGAGCAGTACTTC; cdr3_aa: CASRSTGGRASYEQYF; j_call: TRBJ2-7; v_call: TRBV27; clone_size: NA; d_call: TRBD2
cdr3_nt: TGTGCCAGCAGCGTAGGGACTAGCGGGAGGGGAAGCTACAATGAGCAGTTCTTC; cdr3_aa: CASSVGTSGRGSYNEQFF; j_call: TRBJ2-1; v_call: TRBV9; clone_size: NA; d_call: TRBD2
cdr3_nt: TGTGCCAGCAGCTTAACAGGGGGCGCGACTGGCTACACCTTC; cdr3_aa: CASSLTGGATGYTF; j_call: TRBJ1-2; v_call: TRBV7-3; clone_size: NA; d_call: TRBD1
cdr3_nt: TGTGCCAGCAGCTTAAGGGGACTAGCGGGAGAGAGGCAGTTCTTC; cdr3_aa: CASSLRGLAGERQFF; j_call: TRBJ2-1; v_call: TRBV7-2; clone_size: NA; d_call: TRBD2
cdr3_nt: TGTGCCAGCGGTGTGACGGCCCTAAACACCATATATTTT; cdr3_aa: CASGVTALNTIYF; j_call: TRBJ1-3; v_call: TRBV6-1; clone_size: NA; d_call: NA
cdr3_nt: TGTGCCAGCAGCAACCACGGACAGGGCCAGAACACTGAAGCTTTCTTT; cdr3_aa: CASSNHGQGQNTEAFF; j_call: TRBJ1-1; v_call: TRBV25-1; clone_size: NA; d_call: TRBD1
cdr3_nt: TGTGCCAGCAGCTTAAGGCGGCAGGACCCTGGGGCCAACGTCCTGACTTTC; cdr3_aa: CASSLRRQDPGANVLTF; j_call: TRBJ2-6; v_call: TRBV7-3; clone_size: NA; d_call: NA
cdr3_nt: TGTGCCAGCAGCTCACTTGGGAACTATGGCTACACCTTC; cdr3_aa: CASSSLGNYGYTF; j_call: TRBJ1-2; v_call: TRBV9; clone_size: NA; d_call: NA
cdr3_nt: TGTGCCAGCAGCTTAAGTAAAGAGACCCAGTACTTC; cdr3_aa: CASSLSKETQYF; j_call: TRBJ2-5; v_call: TRBV7-6; clone_size: once; d_call: NA
cdr3_nt: TGTGCCAGCAGTCCGACAGGGGCGGCCAAAAACATTCAGTACTTC; cdr3_aa: CASSPTGAAKNIQYF; j_call: TRBJ2-4; v_call: TRBV6-6; clone_size: NA; d_call: TRBD1